This T cell receptor beta chain was recovered during a study of blood T cells in healthy people across ages. Through a sample-barcoded 5' primer and a J-beta primer mix, a second PCR was run for about 6 to 11 cycles. Every cDNA was tagged by a template-switch adaptor with 12 random nucleotides. TCRdb re-called the 5' RACE reads through MiXCR, storing one row per CDR3 protein. The sample contains 1.5 million to 2 million distinct CDR3 sequences, about 35% of which appear only once. This clonotype was detected only a few times. CDR3 length equals 16 residues. J gave up 8 bases and V 0 bases, and 9 bases lay outside the gene matches. Looked up from germline, CDR1 is SGHRS and CDR2 is YFSETQ.

V gene TRBV5-1 combines with J gene TRBJ2-1; TRBD2 matches at 9 bases. The source is a woman in her twenties or thirties in good health. Sequencing was performed on blood. CDR3 nucleotides: TGCGCCAGCAGCTTGGCCGACAGCGGGGGGATGGATGAGCAGTTCTTC. Residues: CASSLADSGGMDEQFF.